The T cell receptor (beta chain) described here comes from a study of CD8 T cells in acute hepatitis C reinfection (dated by TCRdb to the early 2020s). General notes on the study: This study examined the TCRbeta repertoire of CD8+ T cells that recognize the HCV NS3-1073 epitope, both during acute infection and after viral clearance. A few spontaneous resolvers contributed paired acute and follow-up samples. Here is what the overall study found, with its caveats: Because bulk sequencing covered only the TCRbeta chain, the alphabeta pairing of the public clonotypes could not be determined. Follow-up repertoires were not available for chronically infected subjects, because NS3-1073 specific cells were too rare to be sorted. Few CDR3 sequences were shared with other epitopes, and differences in sequencing approaches may have limited exact matching. Some 12 public clonotypes were identified irrespective of outcome, and one of the public clonotypes used V04-02/J02-02. The NS3-1073 specific repertoires were highly diverse, and diversity did not differ significantly among acute resolver, follow-up resolver and acute chronic samples. TRBV04 and TRBV06 gene families were preferentially used in all groups, and this usage was not explained by overrepresentation in the naive pool.

In the paper's terms, the time point label means: naive CD8 control sorted from an acute-time-point sample. Enrolled in the Montreal Hepatitis C Cohort (HEPCO) in Canada, the donors were people who inject drugs, and these donors were followed every 3 months. Acute primary HCV infection was defined as a positive HCV RNA or antibody test after a negative test within the previous 24 weeks. Cells were surface stained with CD3, CD8 and CD45RO antibodies, and an aqua fixable dye was used to exclude dead cells. About 6 subjects who developed chronic infection, defined as HCV RNA positivity at 24 weeks, were also included in the cohort. Once thawed from cryostorage, peripheral blood mononuclear cells underwent negative selection via the MACS CD8+ T cell Isolation Kit to obtain CD8+ T cells. Cells were sorted on a BD FACSAria II cell sorter. On this clone itself: Its antigen has not been determined. As the CDR3 is not closed by the conserved phenylalanine or tryptophan, this likely results from a read error.

Genomic DNA was extracted from FACS-sorted cells, and TCRbeta chain sequencing was performed through the commercial immunoSEQ service. For the original study's pipeline: ImmunoSEQ Analyzer software v3.0 and R v3.5.1 were the tools used to analyze the repertoire data. Only productive rearrangements were analyzed, because sequences with stop codons or out-of-frame rearrangements were removed. The sequencing provider supplied the metrics for Simpson diversity, Shannon entropy, CDR3 length and nucleotide addition. Based on frequency, clonotypes were placed into dominant, sub-dominant, low or lowest abundance groups, and clonotypes under 0.1% were left out of most analyses. A CDR3 amino acid clonotype was called public if the clonotype appeared in at least two subjects at a cumulative frequency of at least 0.5%. TCRdb retrieved this table from immuneACCESS and kept in-frame rearrangements only. Not all clones are present; in checked studies, unresolved V genes account for under half, and no reason is known for the remainder. The DNA gave D and trimming, while V, J and clone size come from that table. The sample records about 38,000 clones, 80% to 90% of which are singletons. The ten largest account for 0.5% to 0.65% of the sample.

Relative to germline, V is missing 0 bases and J is missing 5 bases, with 5 bases of the junction outside any gene match. In the germline V gene, CDR1 corresponds to SGHDT and CDR2 to YYEEEE. A total of 15 residues make up the CDR3, ends included. Here the CDR3 DNA is all that survives: 45 bases in frame from base 1. Sample: naive CD8+ T cells from PBMCs. Reading the label with the study, this specimen's cell subset or site is: sorted total naive CD45RO-negative CD8+ T cells. In this chain, TRBV5-6 is recombined with TRBJ1-1; TRBD1 matches 9 bases in the middle. The clonotype originates from a man under 40 with chronic hepatitis C. CDR3 sequence: CASSLDRGRGTEAFL. The bases are TGTGCCAGCAGCTTGGACAGGGGGCGAGGAACTGAAGCTTTCCTT.